The clone carrying this T cell receptor beta chain appeared a single time. Its antigen is undetermined. This entry belongs to a study of Graves' ophthalmopathy and Graves' hyperthyroidism. About the research overall: The collection of peripheral blood took place at initial diagnosis, before any treatment.

TCR beta CDR3 regions were amplified from RNA transcripts. The workflow started with a first-round RT-PCR run with HTBI primers and then moved on to a second-round multiplex PCR. TCRdb re-derived calls from the multiplex PCR reads in MiXCR, one entry per CDR3 protein. The table has about 620,000 distinct CDR3 sequences, 20% to 25% seen once; the top ten hold more than 5.5%. V gave up 6 bases and J gave up 4 bases; unmatched junction bases: 8. The CDR3 is made up of 13 amino acids. Germline V gives CDR1 DFQATT, CDR2 SNEGSKA (reference sequence). Study-level findings and limits: Separation of ophthalmopathy from stable hyperthyroidism was achieved by a 13-signature model, at 85% to 90% sensitivity and approximately 84% specificity.

The material sequenced was peripheral blood. This clonotype was sampled from a woman aged 18-29 years with stable Graves' hyperthyroidism. Some clones in this sample may be carry-over from other donors' samples. The rearrangement joins TRBV20-1 to TRBJ1-2; 7 bases fit TRBD1. Written as DNA, the CDR3 is TGCAGTGCGCGGGACAGTAGGAGCTATGGCTACACCTTC. This translates into CSARDSRSYGYTF.